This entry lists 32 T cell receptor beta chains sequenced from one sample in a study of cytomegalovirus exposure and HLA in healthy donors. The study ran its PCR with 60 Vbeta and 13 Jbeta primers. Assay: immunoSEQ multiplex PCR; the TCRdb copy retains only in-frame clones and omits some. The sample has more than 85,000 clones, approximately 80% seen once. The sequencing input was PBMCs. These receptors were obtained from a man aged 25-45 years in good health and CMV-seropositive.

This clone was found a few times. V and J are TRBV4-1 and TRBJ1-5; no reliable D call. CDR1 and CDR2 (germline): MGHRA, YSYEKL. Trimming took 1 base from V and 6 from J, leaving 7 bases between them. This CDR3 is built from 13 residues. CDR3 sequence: CASSQVRSQPQHF. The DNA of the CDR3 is TGCGCCAGCAGCCAAGTCCGGTCTCAGCCCCAGCATTTT.

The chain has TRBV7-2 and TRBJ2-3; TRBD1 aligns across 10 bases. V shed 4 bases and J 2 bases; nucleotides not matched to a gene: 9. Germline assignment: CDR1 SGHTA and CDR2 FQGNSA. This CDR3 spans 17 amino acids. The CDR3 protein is CASSSARDRGATDTQYF. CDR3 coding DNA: TGTGCCAGCAGCTCCGCAAGGGACAGGGGAGCCACAGATACGCAGTATTTT.

CDR3 region: CASSESGSYNEQFF. DNA of the CDR3: TGTGCCAGCAGTGAATCCGGGAGTTACAATGAGCAGTTCTTC. J is TRBJ2-1 and V is TRBV25-1; TRBD2 might be the D (6 bases). Trimming took 1 base from V and 4 from J, leaving 8 bases between them. Germline CDR1 MGHDK, CDR2 SYGVNS. This CDR3 is 14 amino acids long.

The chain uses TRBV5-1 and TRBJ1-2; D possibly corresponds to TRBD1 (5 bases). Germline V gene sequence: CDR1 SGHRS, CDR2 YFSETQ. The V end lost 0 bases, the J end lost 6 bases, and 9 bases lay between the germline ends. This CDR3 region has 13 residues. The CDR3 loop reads CASSLARADGYTF. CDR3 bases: TGCGCCAGCAGCTTGGCCAGGGCTGATGGCTACACCTTC.

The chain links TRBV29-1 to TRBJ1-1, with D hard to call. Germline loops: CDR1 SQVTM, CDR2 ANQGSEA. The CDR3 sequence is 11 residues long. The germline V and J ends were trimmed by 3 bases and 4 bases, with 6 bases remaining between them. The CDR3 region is CSVESVTEAFF. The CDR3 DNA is TGCAGCGTTGAGAGCGTCACTGAAGCTTTCTTT.

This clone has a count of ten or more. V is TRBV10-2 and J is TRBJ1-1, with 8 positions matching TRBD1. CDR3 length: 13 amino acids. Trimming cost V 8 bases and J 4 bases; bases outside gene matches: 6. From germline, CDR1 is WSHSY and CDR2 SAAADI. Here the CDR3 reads CASGTGGLTEAFF. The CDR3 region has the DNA TGCGCCAGCGGGACAGGTGGCCTCACTGAAGCTTTCTTT.

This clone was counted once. The CDR3 coding sequence is TGTGCCAGCAGTGCCTCGCGGACAGGGCGTAATTCACCCCTCCACTTT. Translated: CASSASRTGRNSPLHF. The chain combines TRBV25-1 with TRBJ1-6; TRBD1 aligns across 8 bases. This CDR3 region has 16 residues. Germline values: CDR1 MGHDK, CDR2 SYGVNS. The J segment lost 6 bases and the V segment lost 4 bases, leaving 8 bases of the junction unmatched.

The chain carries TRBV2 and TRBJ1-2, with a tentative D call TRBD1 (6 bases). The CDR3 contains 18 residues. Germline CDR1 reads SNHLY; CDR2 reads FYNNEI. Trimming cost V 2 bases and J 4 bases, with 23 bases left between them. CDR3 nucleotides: TGTGCCAGCAGTGAACAGACTGCGCCCTACAGGGAAGCCTATGGCTACACCTTC. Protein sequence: CASSEQTAPYREAYGYTF.

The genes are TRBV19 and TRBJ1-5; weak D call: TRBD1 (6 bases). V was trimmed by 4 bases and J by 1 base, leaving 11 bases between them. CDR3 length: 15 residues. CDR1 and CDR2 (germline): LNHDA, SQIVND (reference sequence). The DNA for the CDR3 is TGTGCCAGTAGTACAGGACAGAGGAGCAATCAGCCCCAGCATTTT. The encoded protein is CASSTGQRSNQPQHF.

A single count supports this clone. The CDR3 sequence: CASSLAQGPTGELFF. The CDR3 nucleotides are TGCGCCAGCAGCCTGGCTCAGGGTCCCACCGGGGAGCTGTTTTTT. The V and J genes are TRBV4-1 and TRBJ2-2, with D possibly matching TRBD1 (5 bases). The CDR3 runs 15 residues. Trimming removed 4 bases from V and 4 bases from J, with 13 bases in between. CDR1 MGHRA and CDR2 YSYEKL come from the germline V gene.

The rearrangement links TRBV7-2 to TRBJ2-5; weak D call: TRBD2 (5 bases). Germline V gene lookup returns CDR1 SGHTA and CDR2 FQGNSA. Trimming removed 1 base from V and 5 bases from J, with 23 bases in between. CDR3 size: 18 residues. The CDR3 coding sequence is TGTGCCAGCAGCTTAGATACTGGAGGATGGGATCTTCGGGAGACCCAGTACTTC. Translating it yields CASSLDTGGWDLRETQYF.

DNA for the CDR3: TGTGCCAGCAGCCCAGGACAGGGGCTTAGGAACACTGAAGCTTTCTTT. It yields the protein CASSPGQGLRNTEAFF. This rearrangement joins TRBV7-9 to TRBJ1-1; 9 positions match TRBD1. V gave up 5 bases and J gave up 1 base; unmatched junction bases: 8. The CDR3 runs to 16 residues. CDR1 and CDR2 from the germline V gene are SEHNR and FQNEAQ (reference sequence).

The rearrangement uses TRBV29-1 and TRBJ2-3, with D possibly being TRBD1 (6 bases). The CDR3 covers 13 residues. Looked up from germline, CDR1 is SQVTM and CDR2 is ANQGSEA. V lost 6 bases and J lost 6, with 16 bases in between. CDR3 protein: CSVAGGQRDTQYF. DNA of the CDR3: TGCAGCGTAGCTGGCGGACAGCGGGATACGCAGTATTTT.

The CDR3 sequence is CASSPGSTMNTEAFF. The CDR3 DNA reads as TGTGCCAGCAGTCCCGGATCTACTATGAACACTGAAGCTTTCTTT. V is TRBV27 and J is TRBJ1-1; D is undetermined. Germline CDR1 and CDR2: MNHEY and SMNVEV (reference sequence). The CDR3 runs to 15 residues. V lost 5 bases and J 0 bases, leaving 13 bases between the germline ends.

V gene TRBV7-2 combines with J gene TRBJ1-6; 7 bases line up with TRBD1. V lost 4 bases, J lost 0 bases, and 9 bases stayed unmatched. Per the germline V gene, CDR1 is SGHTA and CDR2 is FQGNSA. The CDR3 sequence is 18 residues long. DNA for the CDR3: TGTGCCAGCAGCTCACCTACAGGGGATAGCTCCTATAATTCACCCCTCCACTTT. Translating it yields CASSSPTGDSSYNSPLHF.

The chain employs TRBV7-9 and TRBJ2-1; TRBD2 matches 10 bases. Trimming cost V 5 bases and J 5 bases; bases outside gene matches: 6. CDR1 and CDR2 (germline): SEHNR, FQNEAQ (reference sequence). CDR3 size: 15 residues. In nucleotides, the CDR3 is TGTGCCAGCAGCCGTCTAGCGGGGGATCACAATGAGCAGTTCTTC. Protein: CASSRLAGDHNEQFF.

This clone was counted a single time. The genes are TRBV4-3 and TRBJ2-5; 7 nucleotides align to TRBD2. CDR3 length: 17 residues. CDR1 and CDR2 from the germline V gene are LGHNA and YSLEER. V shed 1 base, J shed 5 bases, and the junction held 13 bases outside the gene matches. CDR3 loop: CASSQGGSGGLMETQYF. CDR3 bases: TGCGCCAGCAGCCAAGGCGGGTCGGGGGGACTTATGGAGACCCAGTACTTC.

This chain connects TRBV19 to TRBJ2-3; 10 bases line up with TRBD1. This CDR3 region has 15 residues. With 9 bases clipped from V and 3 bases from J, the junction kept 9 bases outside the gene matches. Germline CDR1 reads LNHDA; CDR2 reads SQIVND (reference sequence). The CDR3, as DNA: TGTGCCAGCTTTCCGGGACAGGGGAGAACAGATACGCAGTATTTT. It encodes CASFPGQGRTDTQYF.

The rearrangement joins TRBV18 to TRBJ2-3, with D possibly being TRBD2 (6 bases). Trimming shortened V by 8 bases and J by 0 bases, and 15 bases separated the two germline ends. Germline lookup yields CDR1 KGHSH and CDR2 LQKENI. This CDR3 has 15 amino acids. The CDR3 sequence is CASNNRDSSTDTQYF. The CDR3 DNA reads TGTGCCAGCAATAACCGGGACTCCAGCACAGATACGCAGTATTTT. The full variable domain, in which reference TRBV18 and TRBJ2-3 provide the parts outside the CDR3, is NAGVMQNPRHLVRRRGQEARLRCSPMKGHSHVYWYRQLPEEGLKFMVYLQKENIIDESGMPKERFSAEFPKEGPSILRIQQVVRGDSAAYFCASNNRDSSTDTQYFGPGTRLTVL.

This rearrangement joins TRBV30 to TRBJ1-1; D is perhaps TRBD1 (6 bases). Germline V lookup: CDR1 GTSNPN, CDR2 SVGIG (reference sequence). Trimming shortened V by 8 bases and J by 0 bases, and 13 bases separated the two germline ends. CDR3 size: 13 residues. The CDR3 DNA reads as TGTGCCGGAAAACAGGGTATGAACACTGAAGCTTTCTTT. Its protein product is CAGKQGMNTEAFF. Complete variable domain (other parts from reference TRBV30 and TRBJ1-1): SQTIHQWPATLVQPVGSPLSLECTVEGTSNPNLYWYRQAAGRGLQLLFYSVGIGQISSEVPQNLSASRPQDRQFILSSKKLLLSDSGFYLCAGKQGMNTEAFFGQGTRLTVV.

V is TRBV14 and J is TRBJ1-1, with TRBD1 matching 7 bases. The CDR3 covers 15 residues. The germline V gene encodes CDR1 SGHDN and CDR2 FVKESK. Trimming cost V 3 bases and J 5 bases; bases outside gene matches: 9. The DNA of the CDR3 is TGTGCCAGCAGCCAGGCAGGGGGTCAAGGTACTGAAGCTTTCTTT. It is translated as CASSQAGGQGTEAFF.

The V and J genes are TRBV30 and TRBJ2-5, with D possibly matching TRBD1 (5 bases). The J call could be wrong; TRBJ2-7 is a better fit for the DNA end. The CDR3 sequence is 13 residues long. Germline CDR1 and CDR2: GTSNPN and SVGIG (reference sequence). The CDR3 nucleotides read TGTGCCTGGAGTAGTGGCAGGGCCTACGAGCAGTACTTC. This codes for CAWSSGRAYEQYF.

The CDR3 loop reads CASSARDRGQDNEQFF. CDR3 DNA sequence: TGTGCCAGCAGCGCCCGGGACAGGGGGCAAGATAATGAGCAGTTCTTC. V gene TRBV21-1 combines with J gene TRBJ2-1; the D call of TRBD1 is as the table states it, not checked on the DNA. TRBV21-1 is assigned pseudogene status. The CDR3 is 16 amino acids.

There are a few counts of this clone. CDR3: CASSVSRGGTTDTQYF. The DNA of the CDR3 is TGTGCCAGCAGTGTATCCCGGGGGGGCACCACAGATACGCAGTATTTT. The V and J genes are TRBV2 and TRBJ2-3; the match to TRBD2 covers 8 bases. The CDR3 contains 16 residues. Germline V gives CDR1 SNHLY, CDR2 FYNNEI. Trimming cost V 4 bases and J 2 bases; bases outside gene matches: 8.

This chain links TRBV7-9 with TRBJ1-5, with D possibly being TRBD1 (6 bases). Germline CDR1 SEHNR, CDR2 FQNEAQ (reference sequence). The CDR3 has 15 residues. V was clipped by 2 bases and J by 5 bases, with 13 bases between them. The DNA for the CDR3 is TGTGCCAGCAGCTTATCAGGGGAATGGGATCAGCCCCAGCATTTT. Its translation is CASSLSGEWDQPQHF.

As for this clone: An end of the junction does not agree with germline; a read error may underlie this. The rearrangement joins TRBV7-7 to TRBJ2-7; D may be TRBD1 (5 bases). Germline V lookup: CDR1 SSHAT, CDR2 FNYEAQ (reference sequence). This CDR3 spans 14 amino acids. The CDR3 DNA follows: TGTGCTAGCAGCTTAGGCCGAGACAGCTACGAGCAGTACTTC. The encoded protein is CASSLGRDSYEQYF.

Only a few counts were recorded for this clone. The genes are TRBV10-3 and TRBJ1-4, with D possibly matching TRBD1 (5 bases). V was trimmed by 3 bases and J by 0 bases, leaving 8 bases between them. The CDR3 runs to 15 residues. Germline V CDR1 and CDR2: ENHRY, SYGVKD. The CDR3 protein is CAISDGGATNEKLFF. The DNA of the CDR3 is TGTGCCATCAGTGACGGGGGGGCAACTAATGAAAAACTGTTTTTT.

The CDR3 is CASSDGTSGYEQYF. The CDR3 nucleotides read TGTGCCAGCAGTGACGGGACTAGCGGGTACGAGCAGTACTTC. The chain has TRBV27 and TRBJ2-7; 12 bases map to TRBD2. Germline V gene lookup returns CDR1 MNHEY and CDR2 SMNVEV (reference sequence). This CDR3 is 14 amino acids long. Losses at the gene ends were 5 bases for V and 4 bases for J; bases not matched to a gene: 3.

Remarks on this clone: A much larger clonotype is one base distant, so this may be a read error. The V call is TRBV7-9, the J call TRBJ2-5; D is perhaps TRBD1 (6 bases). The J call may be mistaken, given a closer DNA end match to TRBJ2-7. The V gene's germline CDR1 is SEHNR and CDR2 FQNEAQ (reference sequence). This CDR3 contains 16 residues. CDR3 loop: CSSSLRATGGPYEQYF. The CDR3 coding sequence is TGTTCCAGCAGCCTACGGGCGACAGGCGGTCCCTACGAGCAGTACTTC.

The CDR3 loop reads CASSTNRAGELFF. CDR3 coding DNA: TGTGCCAGCAGCACCAACAGGGCCGGGGAGCTGTTTTTT. The V and J genes are TRBV7-6 and TRBJ2-2, with a weak D call TRBD1 (6 bases). The CDR3 totals 13 residues. Trimming removed 5 bases from V and 6 bases from J, with 10 bases in between. CDR1 SGHVS and CDR2 FNYEAQ come from the germline V gene.

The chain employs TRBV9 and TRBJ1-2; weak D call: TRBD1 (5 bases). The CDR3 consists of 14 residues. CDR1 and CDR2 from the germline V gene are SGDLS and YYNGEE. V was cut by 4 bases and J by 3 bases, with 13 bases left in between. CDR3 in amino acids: CASSKGHADYGYTF. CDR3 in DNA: TGTGCCAGCAGCAAGGGGCACGCGGACTATGGCTACACCTTC.

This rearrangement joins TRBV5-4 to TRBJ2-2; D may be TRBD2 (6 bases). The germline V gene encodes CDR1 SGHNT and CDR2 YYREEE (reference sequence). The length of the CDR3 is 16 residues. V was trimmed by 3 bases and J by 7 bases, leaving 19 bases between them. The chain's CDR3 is CASSSTRDGGIGELFF. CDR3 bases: TGTGCCAGCAGCTCGACCCGGGACGGAGGGATCGGGGAGCTGTTTTTT.